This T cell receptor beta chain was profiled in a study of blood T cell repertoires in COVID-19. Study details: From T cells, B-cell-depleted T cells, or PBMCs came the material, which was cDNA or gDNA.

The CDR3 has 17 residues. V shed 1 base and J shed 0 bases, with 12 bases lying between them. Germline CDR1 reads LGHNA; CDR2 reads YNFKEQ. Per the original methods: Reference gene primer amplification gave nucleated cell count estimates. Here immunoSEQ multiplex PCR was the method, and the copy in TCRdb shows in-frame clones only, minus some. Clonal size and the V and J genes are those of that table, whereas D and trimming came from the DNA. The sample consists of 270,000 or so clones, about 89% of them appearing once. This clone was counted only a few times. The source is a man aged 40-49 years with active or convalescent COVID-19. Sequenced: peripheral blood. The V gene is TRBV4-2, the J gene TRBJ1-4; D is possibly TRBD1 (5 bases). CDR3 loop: CASSQAEQAATNEKLFF. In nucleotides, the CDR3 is TGTGCCAGCAGCCAAGCGGAACAGGCGGCAACTAATGAAAAACTGTTTTTT.